This TCR beta chain was profiled in a study of blood T cell repertoires in COVID-19. Study-level information: Sources were T cells, B-cell-depleted T cells, or PBMCs; the material itself was cDNA or gDNA.

Germline V gene lookup returns CDR1 SGHRS and CDR2 YFSETQ. The CDR3 loop spans 14 amino acids. V shed 4 bases, J shed 7 bases, and the junction held 3 bases outside the gene matches. This study enrolled people aged about 18 to 90 from around 25 US geographic areas. Using immunoSEQ multiplex PCR, the repertoire was profiled, and TCRdb retains in-frame clones only, with some absent. The table shows fewer than 500,000 clones, with roughly 87% occurring only once. The source is a woman under 30 who had recovered from COVID-19. The chain couples TRBV5-1 to TRBJ1-6; TRBD1 matches 9 bases. The sequenced material came from PBMCs or T cells enriched from blood (not recorded which). The CDR3 sequence is CASSTGTGNSPLHF. For the CDR3, the DNA is TGCGCCAGCAGCACTGGGACAGGGAATTCACCCCTCCACTTT. The full variable domain, rest sourced from reference TRBV5-1 and TRBJ1-6, is KAGVTQTPRYLIKTRGQQVTLSCSPISGHRSVSWYQQTPGQGLQFLFEYFSETQRNKGNFPGRFSGRQFSNSRSEMNVSTLELGDSALYLCASSTGTGNSPLHFGNGTRLTVT.